This T cell receptor (beta chain) was captured by sequencing in a study of blood T cell repertoires in COVID-19. The CDR3 has 12 amino acids. CDR1 and CDR2 from the germline V gene are SNHLY and FYNNEI. Trimming removed 10 bases from V and 0 bases from J, with 7 bases in between. The data were produced by immunoSEQ multiplex PCR, yet TCRdb's version contains in-frame clones alone and is incomplete. The repertoire includes some 390,000 clones, roughly 86% of them detected once, and about 1.7% sits in the top ten. The clonotype was recovered from a woman aged 30 to 39 who had recovered from COVID-19. The sample comprised PBMCs or T cells enriched from blood (not recorded which). The chain recombines TRBV2 with TRBJ1-5; no definite D call. CDR3 protein: CATQDSNQPQHF. CDR3 nucleotides: TGTGCCACACAAGATAGCAATCAGCCCCAGCATTTT.